What follows are 8 T cell receptor beta chains derived from one specimen sequenced in a study of PD-1 blockade in classical Hodgkin lymphoma. TCRdb keeps only in-frame clones here, not all; method: immunoSEQ multiplex PCR. There are over 90,000 clones in the sample; approximately 89% occur only once, and roughly 10% lies in the top ten. Each patient experienced a relapse that followed autologous stem cell transplantation, and brentuximab vedotin exposure varied. The material sequenced was peripheral blood mononuclear cells (PBMCs), taken before the second cycle of nivolumab. All receptors come from a human donor with classical Hodgkin lymphoma.

The J gene is TRBJ2-1, the V gene TRBV28; TRBD2 matches at 9 bases. Germline V lookup: CDR1 MDHEN, CDR2 SYDVKM. The CDR3 spans 17 residues. V shed 3 bases and J 5 bases; nucleotides not matched to a gene: 11. DNA of the CDR3: TGTGCCAGCAGTTTGAGAAGCGGGAGGACCCTAAACAATGAGCAGTTCTTC. It codes for CASSLRSGRTLNNEQFF.

The rearrangement uses TRBV18 and TRBJ2-7; no definite D call. Germline assignment: CDR1 KGHSH and CDR2 LQKENI. This CDR3 contains 13 residues. Deletions cut 3 bases from V and 0 bases from J, with 6 bases between. CDR3 sequence: CASSPASSYEQYF. The CDR3 DNA reads TGTGCCAGCTCACCGGCCAGCTCCTACGAGCAGTACTTC.

The chain joins TRBV19 to TRBJ2-1; 7 nucleotides align to TRBD1. Trimming at V came to 7 bases and at J to 4 bases, leaving 7 bases not matched to a gene. The CDR3 length is 14 residues. CDR1 and CDR2 from the germline V gene are LNHDA and SQIVND (reference sequence). The CDR3 nucleotides read TGTGCCAGTACACAGGGGTCTGTTTACAATGAGCAGTTCTTC. It codes for CASTQGSVYNEQFF.

The rearrangement uses TRBV5-4 and TRBJ2-2; D is uncertain. Trimming stripped 0 bases from V and 3 bases from J, with 12 bases between. CDR3 length: 16 residues. The germline V gene encodes CDR1 SGHNT and CDR2 YYREEE (reference sequence). DNA of the CDR3: TGTGCCAGCAGCTTGGAATACGGTAGAGACACCGGGGAGCTGTTTTTT. This encodes CASSLEYGRDTGELFF.

The chain joins TRBV16 to TRBJ2-5; the match to TRBD1 covers 9 bases. Germline V gene sequence: CDR1 KGHSY, CDR2 FQNENV. The junction had 9 bases not matched to a gene; V was cut back by 2 bases and J by 2 bases. The CDR3 is made up of 17 amino acids. CDR3 in DNA: TGTGCCAGCAGCCAAGACCACCGGGACAGGGCACAAGAGACCCAGTACTTC. Translating it yields CASSQDHRDRAQETQYF.

The chain employs TRBV11-3 and TRBJ2-1; a possible D gene is TRBD2 (7 bases). Germline lookup yields CDR1 SGHNT and CDR2 YENEEA. The CDR3 runs 15 residues. Trimming cost V 5 bases and J 3 bases, with 14 bases left between them. The CDR3 is CASSPGGASYNEQFF. In nucleotides, the CDR3 is TGTGCCAGCAGCCCTGGGGGGGCCAGCTACAATGAGCAGTTCTTC.

The V gene is TRBV6-6, the J gene TRBJ1-1; D ambiguous. CDR3 length: 13 residues. The germline gives CDR1 MNHNY, CDR2 SVGAGI (reference sequence). The V and J ends lost 2 bases and 1 base respectively, with 5 bases between them. CDR3 in DNA: TGTGCCAGCAGTTACGCGGAGAACACTGAAGCTTTCTTT. It is translated as CASSYAENTEAFF.

The chain combines TRBV5-5 with TRBJ1-5; no firm D call. This CDR3 spans 13 amino acids. The V gene lost 2 bases and the J gene lost 6 bases, with 9 bases spanning the gap. The germline V gene has CDR1 SGHKS and CDR2 YYEKEE (reference sequence). The CDR3 is CASSFHGSQPQHF. The CDR3 coding sequence is TGTGCCAGCAGCTTCCATGGAAGTCAGCCCCAGCATTTT.